This paragraph reports one TCR beta chain. This record comes from a study of blood T cell repertoires in COVID-19. Some clones are missing from TCRdb's copy, which holds only in-frame ones; the method was immunoSEQ multiplex PCR. The top ten hold over 1.5% of the sample, which has about 300,000 clones, under 90% seen once. The length of the CDR3 is 13 residues. Between the trimmed V and J ends, which lost 1 base and 11 bases, there was a span of 14 bases. Germline V gene lookup returns CDR1 MGHRA and CDR2 YSYEKL. The sequencing sample was made of peripheral blood. This TCR came from a woman under 40 with COVID-19, enrolled during active disease. The chain links TRBV4-1 to TRBJ1-1; D remains ambiguous. The CDR3 coding sequence is TGCGCCAGCAGCCAAGGGGCGGGGAGTTACGCTTTCTTT. Protein sequence: CASSQGAGSYAFF.